Listed below are T cell receptor beta chains from one sample, sequenced in a study of CD8+CD57+ T cells in acquired aplastic anemia. Via MiXCR, TCRdb re-called the reads, giving one row per CDR3 protein. The sample records 150,000 to 200,000 distinct CDR3 sequences, approximately 60% being singletons. Sequencing was done on a sample of sorted CD4+, CD8+, or CD8+CD57+ T cells (not recorded which) from PBMCs. Receptor source: a human donor in good health. CDR3s include the opening cysteine and the closing phenylalanine or tryptophan. The D gene is left open where the match is weak. The listing skips clone size in some rows; elsewhere it reads once, few, many or a size class.

cdr3_length,d_call,j_call,clone_size,v_call,cdr3_aa,cdr3_nt
17,TRBD2,TRBJ2-7,-,TRBV7-2,CASSLVAGGGRVYEQYF,TGTGCCAGCAGCTTAGTAGCCGGCGGGGGGCGGGTTTACGAGCAGTACTTC
13,-,TRBJ1-2,-,TRBV11-3,CASSVEVGGGYTF,TGTGCCAGCAGCGTAGAGGTGGGCGGTGGCTACACCTTC
15,-,TRBJ2-1,few,TRBV25-1,CASSKEGGPYNEQFF,TGTGCCAGCAGTAAGGAAGGAGGACCGTACAATGAGCAGTTCTTC
12,-,TRBJ2-1,-,TRBV20-1,CTKLGLHNEQFF,TGCACCAAACTAGGGTTGCACAATGAGCAGTTCTTC
17,-,TRBJ2-7,many,TRBV4-2,CASSQDPNRDISYEQYF,TGTGCCAGCAGCCAAGACCCAAACAGGGATATTTCCTACGAGCAGTACTTC
12,TRBD1,TRBJ1-1,many,TRBV7-8,CASSDRTGEAFF,TGTGCCAGCAGCGACCGGACAGGAGAAGCTTTCTTT
15,-,TRBJ2-5,-,TRBV15,CATSTSSRAQGTQYF,TGTGCCACCAGCACCTCATCCCGGGCTCAAGGGACCCAGTACTTC
15,TRBD1,TRBJ1-1,once,TRBV9,CASSLQGGQGAEAFF,TGTGCCAGCAGCCTCCAGGGGGGACAGGGGGCTGAAGCTTTCTTT
12,-,TRBJ2-7,many,TRBV27,CASSPAGYEQYF,TGTGCCAGCAGCCCGGCGGGCTACGAGCAGTACTTC
12,-,TRBJ2-3,-,TRBV9,CASTPGEDTQYF,TGTGCCAGCACCCCCGGAGAAGATACGCAGTATTTT
13,-,TRBJ2-1,once,TRBV11-3,CASSPRAGNEQSF,TGTGCCAGCAGCCCGCGTGCCGGAAATGAGCAGTCCTTC
14,-,TRBJ2-5,-,TRBV11-3,CASSWLGYQETQYF,TGTGCCAGCAGCTGGTTGGGTTACCAAGAGACCCAGTACTTC
14,TRBD1,TRBJ1-6,-,TRBV5-1,CASSAGTADSPLHF,TGCGCCAGCAGCGCGGGGACAGCGGATTCACCCCTCCACTTT
16,TRBD1,TRBJ1-3,-,TRBV7-9,CASRPGQGITGNTIYF,TGTGCCAGCAGACCCGGACAGGGGATCACTGGAAACACCATATATTTT
14,-,TRBJ1-5,few,TRBV7-9,CASSLADGPQPQHF,TGTGCCAGCAGCTTAGCGGACGGGCCTCAGCCCCAGCATTTT
14,-,TRBJ1-1,-,TRBV15,CATSSLVGKAEAFF,TGTGCCACCAGCAGTCTCGTGGGGAAGGCTGAAGCTTTCTTT
14,-,TRBJ1-1,many,TRBV28,CASRFHSLNTEAFF,TGTGCCAGCAGGTTCCACAGCTTGAACACTGAAGCTTTCTTT
15,-,TRBJ2-1,once,TRBV7-9,CASSQLAPSYNEQVF,TGTGCCAGCAGCCAACTAGCACCCTCTTACAATGAGCAGGTCTTC
13,-,TRBJ2-7,-,TRBV2,CASSDGPAYEQYF,TGTGCCAGCAGTGATGGCCCGGCTTACGAGCAGTACTTC
13,-,TRBJ2-2,-,TRBV10-3,CAISDRQVGELFF,TGTGCCATCAGTGACAGACAGGTCGGGGAGCTGTTTTTT
13,-,TRBJ2-2,-,TRBV29-1,CSVAQGLTGELFF,TGCAGCGTTGCCCAGGGCTTGACCGGGGAGCTGTTTTTT
18,TRBD2,TRBJ2-5,few,TRBV7-9,CASSRSGTSGAPQETQYF,TGTGCCAGCAGCCGATCGGGGACTAGCGGGGCGCCCCAAGAGACCCAGTACTTC
13,-,TRBJ2-3,-,TRBV4-3,CASSQAELDTQYF,TGCGCCAGCAGCCAAGCAGAGCTCGATACGCAGTATTTT
15,-,TRBJ1-2,-,TRBV5-1,CASSLEPGSVYGYTF,TGCGCCAGCAGCTTGGAACCTGGCAGCGTCTATGGCTACACCTTC
15,-,TRBJ1-4,-,TRBV7-9,CASSRGSGRFEKLFF,TGTGCCAGCAGCCGGGGTTCAGGCAGGTTCGAAAAACTGTTTTTT
15,-,TRBJ1-3,-,TRBV20-1,CSARDRTASGNTIYF,TGCAGTGCTAGAGATAGGACAGCATCTGGAAACACCATATATTTT
15,TRBD1,TRBJ2-7,many,TRBV13,CASSASGTGYYEQYF,TGTGCCAGCAGCGCGTCCGGGACAGGGTACTACGAGCAGTACTTC
15,-,TRBJ1-3,-,TRBV7-6,CASSLDPVSGNTIYF,TGTGCCAGCAGCTTAGATCCAGTCTCTGGAAACACCATATATTTT
14,-,TRBJ2-3,-,TRBV25-1,CASSEFRDTDTQYF,TGTGCCAGCAGTGAATTCAGAGACACAGATACGCAGTATTTT
15,-,TRBJ2-7,-,TRBV7-9,CASSVSGTESYEQYF,TGTGCCAGCAGCGTATCCGGGACTGAAAGCTACGAGCAGTACTTC
15,-,TRBJ2-7,-,TRBV10-3,CAISDSGQPSYEQYF,TGTGCCATCAGTGATTCGGGACAACCCTCCTACGAGCAGTACTTC
14,TRBD2,TRBJ2-3,many,TRBV9,CASSVGGSPDTQYF,TGTGCCAGCAGCGTCGGCGGGAGCCCAGATACGCAGTATTTT
14,TRBD2,TRBJ2-5,-,TRBV9,CASSVGSSGGSQYF,TGTGCCAGCAGCGTAGGGAGTAGCGGGGGGAGCCAGTACTTC
14,-,TRBJ1-2,-,TRBV15,CATSSTGLHYGYTF,TGTGCCACCAGCAGCACAGGGCTCCACTATGGCTACACCTTC
15,-,TRBJ1-1,-,TRBV19,CASSIDSYMNTEAFF,TGTGCCAGTAGTATAGACAGCTACATGAACACTGAAGCTTTCTTT
14,-,TRBJ2-7,-,TRBV20-1,CSARDPFTVYEQYF,TGCAGTGCTAGAGATCCCTTTACAGTGTACGAGCAGTACTTC
15,-,TRBJ2-7,many,TRBV7-6,CASSLEGGYSYEQYF,TGTGCCAGCAGCTTAGAGGGGGGATACTCCTACGAGCAGTACTTC
15,-,TRBJ2-7,-,TRBV7-8,CASSLRPGNTYEQYF,TGTGCCAGCAGCTTAAGGCCGGGGAACACCTACGAGCAGTACTTC
12,-,TRBJ2-7,-,TRBV7-8,CASSLMSYEQYF,TGTGCCAGCAGCTTAATGTCCTACGAGCAGTACTTC
14,TRBD2,TRBJ2-3,-,TRBV6-5,CASSRGGPSDTQYF,TGTGCCAGCAGTCGGGGGGGGCCCAGTGATACGCAGTATTTT
15,TRBD1,TRBJ2-1,-,TRBV5-1,CASSFGQGVGNEQFF,TGCGCCAGCAGCTTCGGACAGGGGGTTGGCAATGAGCAGTTCTTC
15,TRBD1,TRBJ1-2,-,TRBV5-1,CASSSGQGYTNGYTF,TGCGCCAGCAGCTCCGGACAGGGCTACACCAATGGCTACACCTTC
14,-,TRBJ2-5,-,TRBV7-9,CASSNGQQPRTQYF,TGTGCCAGCAGCAACGGACAGCAACCTAGGACCCAGTACTTC
12,-,TRBJ2-1,-,TRBV7-8,CASGPGGDEQFF,TGTGCCAGCGGCCCAGGAGGGGATGAGCAGTTCTTC
17,-,TRBJ2-5,-,TRBV9,CASSVDRYLAKQETQYF,TGTGCCAGCAGCGTAGATCGCTACCTAGCAAAACAAGAGACCCAGTACTTC
16,TRBD1,TRBJ2-5,-,TRBV25-1,CASSEGGTGRVETQYF,TGTGCCAGCAGTGAAGGGGGGACAGGGAGGGTGGAGACCCAGTACTTC
15,TRBD1,TRBJ2-6,-,TRBV28,CASTLTGSGANVLTF,TGTGCCAGCACCCTGACAGGGTCGGGGGCCAACGTCCTGACTTTC
15,TRBD1,TRBJ1-6,once,TRBV20-1,CSARAGQGTNSPLHF,TGCAGTGCTAGAGCCGGACAGGGAACCAATTCACCCCTCCACTTT
16,TRBD2,TRBJ2-3,-,TRBV9,CASSVVQRGGIDTQYF,TGTGCCAGCAGCGTAGTGCAGCGGGGGGGCATAGATACGCAGTATTTT